A single sample is the source of the 32 T cell receptor beta chains below, sequenced in a study of post-analysis software for immune sequencing data. Antigens of these TCRs are unknown. Overall study findings and caveats: Controls showed lower frequencies than patients for five TRBV segments, and TRBV5-6, TRBV5-1 and TRBV20-1 were among these.

The TCR beta cDNA libraries carried unique molecular identifiers. TCRdb called the PCR reads again in MiXCR, with one record for every CDR3 protein. Of around 400,000 distinct CDR3 sequences in the sample, around a third were seen once. Sample: blood. These receptors all come from a girl aged 5 to 17 with multiple sclerosis.

V gene TRBV9 combines with J gene TRBJ1-1; weak D call: TRBD1 (5 bases). Trimming removed 0 bases from V and 6 bases from J, with 12 bases in between. This CDR3 is built from 14 residues. Looked up from germline, CDR1 is SGDLS and CDR2 is YYNGEE. The CDR3 sequence: CASSVVGAGPEAFF. In DNA form, the CDR3 reads TGTGCCAGCAGCGTAGTTGGGGCGGGCCCTGAAGCTTTCTTT.

This rearrangement joins TRBV28 to TRBJ1-2; D ambiguous. Trimming removed 2 bases from V and 9 bases from J, with 16 bases in between. This CDR3 spans 14 amino acids. The germline V gene has CDR1 MDHEN and CDR2 SYDVKM. CDR3 sequence (DNA): TGTGCCAGCAGTTTACTGTCGTTGAACAGTCGCTACACCTTC. It specifies CASSLLSLNSRYTF.

Remarks on this clonotype: This may come from a read error, since a much larger clone is one base off. This chain links TRBV29-1 with TRBJ2-1, with 7 bases aligning to TRBD1. There are 14 residues in the CDR3. After removal of 7 bases from V and 4 bases from J, the junction contained 10 bases not matched to a gene. Germline CDR1 reads SQVTM; CDR2 reads ANQGSEA. CDR3 nucleotides: TGCAGCGCCTCCGGGACAGCTATATACAATGAGCAGTTCTTC. It codes for CSASGTAIYNEQFF.

The V gene is TRBV11-1, the J gene TRBJ2-7; 7 bases agree with TRBD1. Germline V gives CDR1 SGHAT, CDR2 FQDESV (reference sequence). This CDR3 comprises 13 residues. V was clipped by 4 bases and J by 5 bases; unmatched bases: 5. CDR3 in DNA: TGTGCCAGCAGCTCCCAAACAGGGGACGAGCAGTACTTC. Its protein is CASSSQTGDEQYF. The complete variable domain, with remaining parts taken from reference TRBV11-1 and TRBJ2-7, reads EAEVAQSPRYKITEKSQAVAFWCDPISGHATLYWYRQILGQGPELLVQFQDESVVDDSQLPKDRFSAERLKGVDSTLKIQPAELGDSAMYLCASSSQTGDEQYFGPGTRLTVT.

J is TRBJ2-4 and V is TRBV29-1; the D is unclear. The J call may be faulty, since TRBJ2-7 better matches the DNA end. The germline CDR1 and CDR2 sequences are SQVTM and ANQGSEA. The CDR3 length is 11 residues. The CDR3 protein is CSVESAYEQYF. The CDR3 DNA is TGCAGCGTTGAGTCCGCATACGAGCAGTACTTC.

In nucleotides, the CDR3 is TGTGCCAGCAGTCTGGACAGGGCTCGCAATCAGCCCCAGCATTTT. Its translation is CASSLDRARNQPQHF. This chain joins TRBV12-3 or TRBV12-4 and TRBJ1-5; 8 bases match TRBD1. This CDR3 has 15 residues. With 5 bases clipped from V and 2 bases from J, the junction kept 5 bases outside the gene matches.

This clonotype has more than one count but fewer than ten. The chain employs TRBV7-2 and TRBJ2-3, with TRBD2 matching 13 bases. The CDR3 totals 15 residues. Germline V gene lookup returns CDR1 SGHTA and CDR2 FQGNSA. The V and J ends lost 4 bases and 5 bases, in that order; junction bases with no gene match: 3. CDR3 protein: CASSSRLAGGDTQYF. The CDR3 bases are TGTGCCAGCAGCTCCAGACTAGCGGGGGGAGATACGCAGTATTTT. The full variable domain, its missing parts supplied by reference TRBV7-2 and TRBJ2-3, is GAGVSQSPSNKVTEKGKDVELRCDPISGHTALYWYRQSLGQGLEFLIYFQGNSAPDKSGLPSDRFSAERTGGSVSTLTIQRTQQEDSAVYLCASSSRLAGGDTQYFGPGTRLTVL.

This rearrangement joins TRBV3-1 to TRBJ1-2; D not resolved. V lost 1 base and J 2 bases, leaving 11 bases between the germline ends. This CDR3 comprises 15 residues. Germline lookup yields CDR1 LGHDT and CDR2 YNNKEL (reference sequence). CDR3 bases: TGTGCCAGCAGCCAAGTAGCCCGAGGAAACTATGGCTACACCTTC. Its translation: CASSQVARGNYGYTF.

On this clonotype: The germline gene is not matched at one end of the junction; a read error may be the cause. The CDR3 nucleotides read TGCAGTGCGAGCCGACTAGCGGGGGGCCCCTACAATGAGCGGTTCTTC. This codes for CSASRLAGGPYNERFF. This chain links TRBV20-1 with TRBJ2-1; 13 bases line up with TRBD2. The CDR3 is 16 residues long. Germline V CDR1 and CDR2: DFQATT, SNEGSKA (reference sequence).

V gene TRBV6-5 combines with J gene TRBJ1-2, with 8 positions matching TRBD1. This CDR3 has 16 residues. V lost 7 bases to trimming and J lost 8 bases; unmatched junction nucleotides: 18. In germline, CDR1 is MNHEY, CDR2 SVGAGI. The DNA for the CDR3 is TGTGCCAGCACCAGGGGACAGGAGGCCCCCTATAAGGGCTACACCTTC. Protein: CASTRGQEAPYKGYTF.

J is TRBJ2-7 and V is TRBV9, with D perhaps TRBD2 (5 bases). CDR3 length equals 14 residues. Trimming removed 0 bases at V and 2 bases at J, with 9 bases between. The germline V gene encodes CDR1 SGDLS and CDR2 YYNGEE. CDR3 bases: TGTGCCAGCAGCGTAGCTCCGGGAACCTACGAGCAGTACTTC. The encoded protein is CASSVAPGTYEQYF.

V and J are TRBV7-6 and TRBJ2-7; 7 nucleotides align to TRBD1. The CDR3 length is 12 residues. Per the germline V gene, CDR1 is SGHVS and CDR2 is FNYEAQ. The V segment lost 6 bases and the J segment 5 bases; nucleotides outside the gene matches: 4. The CDR3 nucleotides read TGTGCCAGCAGTAACAGGGGTGACGAGCAGTACTTC. Its translation: CASSNRGDEQYF.

This clonotype was counted between two and nine times. The chain couples TRBV29-1 to TRBJ1-2; no clear D. The CDR3 has 8 residues. CDR1 is SQVTM, CDR2 ANQGSEA, per germline. Trimming removed 7 bases at V and 5 bases at J, with 2 bases between. The CDR3 spells CSAYGYTF. The CDR3 DNA is TGCAGCGCTTATGGCTACACCTTC.

This clonotype was seen a handful of times. V and J are TRBV15 and TRBJ2-7; 7 bases fit TRBD1. With 0 bases clipped from V and 2 bases from J, the junction kept 4 bases outside the gene matches. Looked up from germline, CDR1 is LNHNV and CDR2 is YYDKDF (reference sequence). The CDR3 totals 15 residues. The CDR3 spells CATSRDYDRAYEQYF. DNA for the CDR3: TGTGCCACCAGCAGAGATTACGACAGGGCCTACGAGCAGTACTTC.

This chain connects TRBV20-1 to TRBJ1-2; a possible D gene is TRBD1 (5 bases). Per germline, CDR1 DFQATT and CDR2 SNEGSKA (reference sequence). The CDR3 contains 12 residues. Trimming shortened V by 8 bases and J by 0 bases, and 10 bases separated the two germline ends. The CDR3: CSTGQPNYGYTF. The DNA of the CDR3 is TGCAGTACGGGGCAGCCTAACTATGGCTACACCTTC.

The J gene is TRBJ1-5, the V gene TRBV20-1; TRBD1 agrees at 8 bases. V lost 1 base, J lost 6 bases, and 5 bases stayed unmatched. Germline CDR1 DFQATT, CDR2 SNEGSKA (reference sequence). This CDR3 has 14 amino acids. The CDR3 here is CSARGPGGGQPQHF. CDR3 nucleotide sequence: TGCAGTGCTAGAGGTCCAGGGGGCGGTCAGCCCCAGCATTTT.

V usage is TRBV6-5 and J usage is TRBJ1-2; no clear D. There are 14 residues in the CDR3. Germline CDR1 reads MNHEY; CDR2 reads SVGAGI. The V gene lost 0 bases and the J gene lost 4 bases, with 9 bases spanning the gap. The DNA for the CDR3 is TGTGCCAGCAGTTACTCGGAGCAGGTCTATGGCTACACCTTC. It codes for CASSYSEQVYGYTF.

In this sample, this clonotype turned up a few times. The chain couples TRBV5-1 to TRBJ2-1; tentative D call: TRBD2 (5 bases). CDR3 length equals 13 residues. CDR1 is SGHRS, CDR2 YFSETQ, per germline. The germline V and J ends were trimmed by 4 bases and 7 bases, with 12 bases remaining between them. This CDR3 reads CASSPGGENEQFF. Written as DNA, the CDR3 is TGCGCCAGCAGCCCCGGTGGGGAGAATGAGCAGTTCTTC.

This clonotype appeared a single time. This may be a read error, as it is one base from a much larger clone. The rearrangement links TRBV28 to TRBJ2-7; D is undetermined. The DNA end lines up better with TRBJ2-1; the J call may be wrong. This CDR3 is built from 10 residues. Germline CDR1 MDHEN, CDR2 SYDVKM. The CDR3 DNA is TGTGCCAGCAGCTCCTACGAGCAGTTCTTC. Amino acid sequence: CASSSYEQFF.

J is TRBJ2-7 and V is TRBV27, with 7 bases lining up with TRBD1. The CDR3 consists of 14 residues. V lost 2 bases, J lost 6 bases, and 7 bases stayed unmatched. Germline CDR1 and CDR2: MNHEY and SMNVEV (reference sequence). The CDR3 DNA sequence: TGTGCCAGCAGTTTAAGGACAGGTCAAATCGAGCAGTACTTC. Encoded protein: CASSLRTGQIEQYF.

This chain joins TRBV27 and TRBJ2-7; 10 nucleotides line up with TRBD1. Germline CDR1 is MNHEY and CDR2 is SMNVEV (reference sequence). Losses at the gene ends were 3 bases for V and 3 bases for J; bases not matched to a gene: 5. The CDR3 spans 15 residues. CDR3 nucleotides: TGTGCCAGCAGTTTGCCGGGACAGGGGCTCTACGAGCAGTACTTC. Protein sequence: CASSLPGQGLYEQYF.

This clonotype was seen a handful of times. The CDR3 nucleotides are TGTGCCATCAGTGGGACTAGCGGGGCGTCCTACGAGCAGTACTTC. This encodes CAISGTSGASYEQYF. The chain is built from TRBV10-3 and TRBJ2-7; 12 nucleotides match TRBD2. Germline V gene sequence: CDR1 ENHRY, CDR2 SYGVKD. The CDR3 sequence is 15 residues long. After removal of 4 bases from V and 1 base from J, the junction contained 2 bases not matched to a gene.

This clonotype was counted between two and nine times. V is TRBV7-9 and J is TRBJ2-7, with TRBD1 matching 8 bases. Losses at the gene ends were 4 bases for V and 2 bases for J; bases not matched to a gene: 10. There are 16 residues in the CDR3. The germline CDR1 and CDR2 sequences are SEHNR and FQNEAQ (reference sequence). The CDR3 sequence: CASSSISGGSPYEQYF. The CDR3 DNA reads as TGTGCCAGCAGCTCTATTTCAGGGGGCTCCCCCTACGAGCAGTACTTC.

Comments on this clonotype: A read error may account for a junction end that differs from germline. V usage is TRBV12-3 or TRBV12-4 and J usage is TRBJ2-5, with D perhaps TRBD1 (5 bases). The closer fit of TRBJ2-7 to the DNA end suggests the J call may be wrong. This CDR3 contains 11 residues. CDR3 protein: CAGRQTYEQYF. The DNA for the CDR3 is TGTGCCGGCAGACAGACCTACGAGCAGTACTTC.

This clonotype came up a few times. The chain carries TRBV3-1 and TRBJ2-7, with D perhaps given as TRBD1 or TRBD2 (5 bases each). The V and J ends lost 0 bases and 6 bases respectively, with 18 bases between them. The CDR3 runs 16 residues. The V gene's germline CDR1 is LGHDT and CDR2 YNNKEL (reference sequence). The chain's CDR3 is CASSQDRDQLSREQYF. As DNA, the CDR3 is TGTGCCAGCAGCCAAGATCGGGACCAATTATCTCGCGAGCAGTACTTC.

This chain links TRBV7-2 with TRBJ1-6; 10 bases are shared with TRBD1. Germline CDR1 SGHTA, CDR2 FQGNSA. V lost 5 bases to trimming and J lost 9 bases; unmatched junction nucleotides: 4. The CDR3 runs to 14 residues. The CDR3 sequence is CASSVDRGGSPLHF. CDR3 DNA: TGTGCCAGCAGCGTGGACAGGGGGGGTTCACCCCTCCACTTT.

This clonotype was seen once. The chain employs TRBV18 and TRBJ2-1; TRBD2 might be the D (5 bases). The CDR3 is 16 residues long. The germline V and J ends were trimmed by 1 base and 7 bases, with 17 bases remaining between them. Looked up from germline, CDR1 is KGHSH and CDR2 is LQKENI. CDR3 sequence (DNA): TGTGCCAGCTCACCACAGGGCCTTTATGGGGAGAATGAGCAGTTCTTC. This codes for CASSPQGLYGENEQFF.

The V call is TRBV12-3 or TRBV12-4, the J call TRBJ1-2, with 7 bases aligning to TRBD1. The junction had 6 bases not matched to a gene; V was cut back by 6 bases and J by 2 bases. This CDR3 contains 14 residues. DNA of the CDR3: TGTGCCAGCAGGGTTCACAGGGGAAACTATGGCTACACCTTC. Translating gives CASRVHRGNYGYTF.

This clonotype has at least ten counts. The chain couples TRBV5-1 to TRBJ2-6, with TRBD2 as a possible D gene (5 bases). With 3 bases removed from V and 0 bases from J, the gap between germline ends came to 10 bases. The germline CDR1 and CDR2 sequences are SGHRS and YFSETQ. The CDR3 length is 16 residues. For the CDR3, the DNA is TGCGCCAGCAGCTCCCGCCGGGACTCTGGGGCCAACGTCCTGACTTTC. Translated: CASSSRRDSGANVLTF.

This clonotype has more than one count but fewer than ten. CDR3 residues: CAISPVEDSPLHF. CDR3 coding DNA: TGTGCCATCAGTCCAGTCGAGGATTCACCCCTCCACTTT. This chain uses TRBV10-3 with TRBJ1-6; D is undetermined. The CDR3 has 13 amino acids. CDR1 is ENHRY, CDR2 SYGVKD, per germline. The V and J ends lost 5 bases and 8 bases respectively, with 10 bases between them.

This clonotype has more than one count but fewer than ten. This chain connects TRBV6-6 to TRBJ2-5; D gene unclear. The J call is in doubt because the DNA end fits TRBJ2-7 better. Per the germline V gene, CDR1 is MNHNY and CDR2 is SVGAGI (reference sequence). CDR3 length: 12 amino acids. The CDR3 protein is CASSYASDEQYF. The CDR3 bases are TGTGCCAGCAGTTACGCCAGCGACGAGCAGTACTTC.

The chain carries TRBV15 and TRBJ2-7; TRBD1 aligns across 9 bases. The CDR3 has 16 amino acids. CDR1 is LNHNV and CDR2 is YYDKDF in the germline V gene (reference sequence). The J segment lost 5 bases and the V segment lost 5 bases, leaving 13 bases of the junction unmatched. The CDR3, as DNA: TGTGCCACCAGCTTTTTTAAGGGACAGGGAGTCCACGAGCAGTACTTC. Amino acid sequence: CATSFFKGQGVHEQYF.